This T cell receptor (beta chain) was sequenced during a study of shared clonotypes between healthy human individuals. Study summary: Each donor's CD8 memory used one plate, CD8 naive two, each CD4 subset three.

CD45RO-negative, CCR7-positively selected cells formed the naive CD8 fraction, excluding terminally differentiated effector memory CD45RA+ cells. Across several immunoSEQ plates, the genomic DNA of each subset was split evenly. In the source study's methods: From ImmunoSEQ came sequences covering only the junction and carrying no quality scores, so filtering differed. TCRdb's table, derived via immunoSEQ multiplex PCR, lists solely in-frame clones and lacks some. That table is the source of V, J and clone size, and D and trimming were worked out from the DNA. The sample contains about 2.2 million clones, 85% to 95% of which appear only once. CDR3 size: 16 residues. From germline, CDR1 is LGHNA and CDR2 YSLEER. The ends lost 0 bases at V and 4 bases at J; junction bases unmatched: 5. A remark on this clone: Antigen specificity is unknown.

Study results and caveats: Tissue TCR repertoires likely differ from these blood-only repertoires.

The specimen was naive CD8+ T cells from PBMCs. The TCR sequence derives from a man aged 18 to 30 in good health. Some clones in this sample may be carry-over from other donors' samples. This rearrangement joins TRBV4-3 to TRBJ1-2; 10 bases align to TRBD1. The CDR3 region is CASSQDRGQGPYGYTF. As DNA, the CDR3 is TGCGCCAGCAGCCAAGACCGGGGACAGGGGCCCTATGGCTACACCTTC.